The 18 T cell receptor beta chains listed next were all sequenced from one sample in a study of blood T cell repertoires in COVID-19. The data were produced by immunoSEQ multiplex PCR, yet TCRdb's version contains in-frame clones alone and is incomplete. The repertoire consists of more than 80,000 clones, with 65% to 75% occurring once and the leading ten covering 0.9%. Specimen: peripheral blood. The origin of the receptors is a human donor with acute or convalescent COVID-19. The donor label of this sample is uncertain.

The chain is built from TRBV6-1 and TRBJ2-7, with unresolved D. Germline-derived CDR1 and CDR2 are MNHNS and SASEGT. This CDR3 is 16 amino acids long. V was pared by 3 bases and J by 1 base, with 16 bases between. CDR3 DNA: TGTGCCAGCAGTGAGATAGACACGTCCTCATCCTACGAGCAGTACGTC. This translates into CASSEIDTSSSYEQYV.

This clone was recorded at least ten times. V and J are TRBV15 and TRBJ2-5; 8 nucleotides line up with TRBD1. CDR1 and CDR2 (germline): LNHNV, YYDKDF (reference sequence). The CDR3 sequence is 13 residues long. Trimming removed 8 bases from V and 4 bases from J; junction bases left unmatched: 6. DNA of the CDR3: TGTGCCACCGAGACAGGGGAGAGAGAGACCCAGTACTTC. It specifies CATETGERETQYF.

A word on this clone: With a much larger clone just one base away, this may be a read error. V and J are TRBV12-3 or TRBV12-4 and TRBJ2-5; no reliable D call. The CDR3 sequence is 11 residues long. V lost 6 bases to trimming and J lost 2 bases, with 4 bases between them. DNA of the CDR3: TGTGCCAGCAGCCGTCAAGAGACCCAGTACTTC. It translates to CASSRQETQYF.

The J gene is TRBJ2-5, the V gene TRBV30; tentatively, D is TRBD2 (7 bases). Per germline, CDR1 GTSNPN and CDR2 SVGIG (reference sequence). V lost 1 base and J lost 1, with 10 bases in between. This CDR3 spans 14 amino acids. The CDR3 bases are TGTGCCTGGAGTGAAGGGGGGGCCCAAGAGACCCAGTACTTC. Translation gives CAWSEGGAQETQYF.

V gene TRBV4-1 combines with J gene TRBJ2-7, with TRBD1 matching over 10 bases. The CDR3 extends over 15 amino acids. With 3 bases clipped from V and 2 bases from J, the junction kept 4 bases outside the gene matches. The germline CDR1 and CDR2 sequences are MGHRA and YSYEKL. The DNA for the CDR3 is TGCGCCAGCAGCCAGCTCGGGACAGGGGCCTACGAGCAGTACTTC. This encodes CASSQLGTGAYEQYF.

This chain joins TRBV19 and TRBJ1-1, with 9 bases lining up with TRBD1. The ends lost 7 bases at V and 1 base at J; junction bases unmatched: 10. The V gene's germline CDR1 is LNHDA and CDR2 SQIVND (reference sequence). The CDR3 is made up of 16 amino acids. This CDR3 is CASTPGQGWGNTEAFF. In nucleotides, the CDR3 is TGTGCCAGTACCCCGGGACAGGGCTGGGGGAACACTGAAGCTTTCTTT. Filled out from reference TRBV19 and TRBJ1-1, the complete variable domain reads DGGITQSPKYLFRKEGQNVTLSCEQNLNHDAMYWYRQDPGQGLRLIYYSQIVNDFQKGDIAEGYSVSREKKESFPLTVTSAQKNPTAFYLCASTPGQGWGNTEAFFGQGTRLTVV.

V gene TRBV11-2 combines with J gene TRBJ2-1; a weak D match, TRBD1 (5 bases). Germline values: CDR1 SGHAT, CDR2 FQNNGV. CDR3 length: 12 residues. Deletions cut 5 bases from V and 10 bases from J, with 12 bases between. The CDR3 DNA sequence: TGTGCCAGCAGCCCCCCAGGGTCCGAGCAGTTCTTC. This translates into CASSPPGSEQFF.

The chain couples TRBV24-1 to TRBJ1-6; D gene uncertain. V shed 5 bases and J shed 4 bases, with 8 bases lying between them. This CDR3 contains 14 residues. CDR1 is KGHDR and CDR2 is SFDVKD in the germline V gene. The CDR3 DNA reads TGTGCCACCAGTGGGACTGGTTATAATTCACCCCTCCACTTT. Translating gives CATSGTGYNSPLHF.

This clone was detected a few times. V usage is TRBV4-1 and J usage is TRBJ1-5, with no clear D. The CDR3 totals 13 residues. Germline lookup yields CDR1 MGHRA and CDR2 YSYEKL. The V end lost 4 bases, the J end lost 11 bases, and 15 bases lay between the germline ends. CDR3: CASSPYGLGAQHF. CDR3 bases: TGCGCCAGCAGCCCGTACGGCCTCGGGGCCCAGCATTTT.

The chain has TRBV29-1 and TRBJ1-5; D gene uncertain. CDR3 length equals 13 residues. V lost 4 bases to trimming and J lost 2 bases, with 9 bases between them. CDR1 is SQVTM and CDR2 is ANQGSEA in the germline V gene. The CDR3 region is CSVGAGGNQPQHF. CDR3 coding DNA: TGCAGCGTTGGGGCTGGCGGCAATCAGCCCCAGCATTTT.

The chain links TRBV5-1 to TRBJ1-1; 8 nucleotides align to TRBD1. Germline-derived CDR1 and CDR2 are SGHRS and YFSETQ. This CDR3 region has 13 residues. Trimming at V came to 5 bases and at J to 3 bases, leaving 3 bases not matched to a gene. CDR3 sequence: CASRVTGDTEAFF. The CDR3 coding sequence is TGCGCCAGCAGAGTGACAGGGGACACTGAAGCTTTCTTT.

The chain combines TRBV30 with TRBJ1-6; the D gene is possibly TRBD1 (5 bases). The V end lost 8 bases, the J end lost 2 bases, and 13 bases lay between the germline ends. Germline V gene data show CDR1 as GTSNPN and CDR2 as SVGIG (reference sequence). The CDR3 length is 14 residues. CDR3: CALDEDTYNSPLHF. The CDR3 bases are TGTGCCCTCGATGAGGACACCTATAATTCACCCCTCCACTTT.

The chain couples TRBV7-9 to TRBJ1-2; no clear D. Germline V gene lookup returns CDR1 SEHNR and CDR2 FQNEAQ (reference sequence). This CDR3 region has 13 residues. The ends were cut back, 0 bases at V and 6 bases at J, with 8 bases in the middle. The CDR3 nucleotides are TGTGCCAGCAGCTTAGCCCGAGACAATGGCTACACCTTC. This encodes CASSLARDNGYTF.

This CDR3 is CASSQDRVFGDTQYF. The CDR3 DNA sequence: TGTGCCAGCAGCCAAGATCGCGTCTTTGGAGATACGCAGTATTTT. The V and J genes are TRBV3-1 (or the pseudogene TRBV3-2) and TRBJ2-3; no clear D. The CDR3 totals 15 residues. CDR1 and CDR2 from the germline V gene are LGHDT and YNNKEL (reference sequence). Trimming took off 0 bases at V and 5 bases at J, with 12 bases between the two ends.

The chain employs TRBV7-9 and TRBJ2-7, with 8 bases matching TRBD1. CDR1 is SEHNR, CDR2 FQNEAQ, per germline (reference sequence). Germline trimming cut 3 bases from V and 6 bases from J; bases unmatched to any gene: 7. The CDR3 has 14 residues. Here the CDR3 reads CASSFTGQGSEQYF. For the CDR3, the DNA is TGTGCCAGCAGCTTCACCGGACAGGGTAGCGAGCAGTACTTC.

This clone has more than one count but fewer than ten. This sequence joins TRBV5-1 and TRBJ2-2; possibly TRBD2 for D (5 bases). The CDR3 loop spans 16 amino acids. Germline CDR1 and CDR2: SGHRS and YFSETQ. Deletions cut 7 bases from V and 3 bases from J, with 19 bases between. CDR3 region: CASFGSPDWHTGELFF. The DNA of the CDR3 is TGCGCCAGCTTTGGGAGCCCCGACTGGCACACCGGGGAGCTGTTTTTT. Full variable domain (rest looked up from reference TRBV5-1 and TRBJ2-2): KAGVTQTPRYLIKTRGQQVTLSCSPISGHRSVSWYQQTPGQGLQFLFEYFSETQRNKGNFPGRFSGRQFSNSRSEMNVSTLELGDSALYLCASFGSPDWHTGELFFGEGSRLTVL.

This chain links TRBV6-5 with TRBJ1-1; 9 nucleotides align to TRBD1. Germline V CDR1 and CDR2: MNHEY, SVGAGI. CDR3 length: 16 residues. V shed 2 bases and J 3 bases; nucleotides not matched to a gene: 7. The CDR3 DNA sequence: TGTGCCAGCAGTTACGGAGGGACAGGGAGGCACACTGAAGCTTTCTTT. Encoded protein: CASSYGGTGRHTEAFF.

The chain recombines TRBV6-5 with TRBJ1-1; D is ambiguous. The CDR3 spans 15 residues. The V gene's germline CDR1 is MNHEY and CDR2 SVGAGI. V gave up 7 bases and J gave up 2 bases, with 17 bases separating them. The CDR3 is CASIPSRGRNTEAFF. The CDR3 nucleotides read TGTGCCAGCATTCCCTCTCGTGGGCGAAACACTGAAGCTTTCTTT.